Following are 16 T cell receptor beta chains from one sample sequenced in a study of blood T cell repertoires in COVID-19. Sequencing used immunoSEQ multiplex PCR; TCRdb keeps in-frame clones, though not all of them. The sample has about 170,000 clones, about 87% seen once. Material for sequencing was peripheral blood. The receptor source for this set is a man between 60 and 75 years old with acute or convalescent COVID-19.

The chain recombines TRBV6-5 with TRBJ2-2; TRBD1 might be the D (6 bases). Germline V CDR1 and CDR2: MNHEY, SVGAGI. This CDR3 has 12 amino acids. V was clipped by 6 bases and J by 6 bases, with 8 bases between them. DNA of the CDR3: TGTGCCAGCAGAACAGGGTCCGGGGAGCTGTTTTTT. It translates to CASRTGSGELFF.

The chain couples TRBV5-5 to TRBJ1-3; 8 nucleotides align to TRBD1. Germline CDR1 and CDR2: SGHKS and YYEKEE (reference sequence). V lost 1 base, J lost 0 bases, and 3 bases stayed unmatched. The CDR3 has 16 amino acids. This chain's CDR3 is CASSLRQGHSGNTIYF. CDR3 coding DNA: TGTGCCAGCAGCTTGAGACAGGGGCACTCTGGAAACACCATATATTTT.

This chain uses TRBV10-3 with TRBJ2-7; 13 bases agree with TRBD2. Unmatched junction bases numbered 18, after V lost 3 bases and J lost 4 bases. Germline V CDR1 and CDR2: ENHRY, SYGVKD. CDR3 size: 20 residues. The CDR3 protein is CAISDPIHWTSGSRNYEQYF. In nucleotides, the CDR3 is TGTGCCATCAGTGACCCAATCCACTGGACTAGCGGGAGCCGGAATTACGAGCAGTACTTC.

V gene TRBV15 combines with J gene TRBJ1-2; TRBD1 aligns across 10 bases. From germline, CDR1 is LNHNV and CDR2 YYDKDF (reference sequence). V lost 5 bases and J lost 3; bases outside the gene matches: 0. This CDR3 contains 13 residues. The CDR3 is CATSGTGDYGYTF. The DNA of the CDR3 is TGTGCCACCAGCGGGACAGGGGACTATGGCTACACCTTC.

V is TRBV7-3 and J is TRBJ2-1, with 8 bases identical to TRBD2. This CDR3 has 18 residues. CDR1 is SGHTA and CDR2 is FQGTGA in the germline V gene. The ends lost 3 bases at V and 4 bases at J; junction bases unmatched: 14. CDR3 DNA sequence: TGTGCCAGCAGCTTCTTACCTTTAGGGACTAGTGGATACAATGAGCAGTTCTTC. It codes for CASSFLPLGTSGYNEQFF.

Points on this clone: An end of the junction differs from the germline gene, which may be a read error. V and J are TRBV7-4 and TRBJ2-5; D might be TRBD1 (6 bases). The CDR3 contains 17 residues. The germline V gene has CDR1 SGHVT and CDR2 SQSDAQ. CDR3 DNA sequence: TGTGCCAGCAGCTTATCGTCAGGGGACGGGAACCAGGAGACCCAGTACTTC. Its protein product is CASSLSSGDGNQETQYF.

The chain combines TRBV15 with TRBJ1-3, with D unclear. Germline loops: CDR1 LNHNV, CDR2 YYDKDF (reference sequence). Trimming cost V 0 bases and J 0 bases, with 12 bases left between them. The CDR3 contains 17 residues. This chain's CDR3 is CATSRDLPKSSGNTIYF. CDR3 coding DNA: TGTGCCACCAGCAGAGATCTTCCGAAGAGCTCTGGAAACACCATATATTTT.

This chain joins TRBV25-1 and TRBJ2-2; TRBD2 is a possible D gene (6 bases). Germline loops: CDR1 MGHDK, CDR2 SYGVNS. V shed 6 bases and J shed 0 bases, with 11 bases lying between them. The CDR3 is made up of 15 amino acids. CDR3 nucleotide sequence: TGTGCCAGCAGGATTAGCGGAGCGAACACCGGGGAGCTGTTTTTT. Its protein is CASRISGANTGELFF.

The rearrangement links TRBV24-1 to TRBJ2-7; 10 bases map to TRBD2. The germline gives CDR1 KGHDR, CDR2 SFDVKD. The length of the CDR3 is 15 residues. The V gene end was trimmed by 4 bases and the J gene end by 4 bases; junction bases not matched to a gene: 6. CDR3 DNA: TGTGCCACCAGTGACCGCATGACTAGCGGGTACGAGCAGTACTTC. It encodes CATSDRMTSGYEQYF.

V gene TRBV29-1 combines with J gene TRBJ1-5, with TRBD1 matching 7 bases. The J segment lost 2 bases and the V segment lost 4 bases, leaving 5 bases of the junction unmatched. This CDR3 contains 14 residues. Per germline, CDR1 SQVTM and CDR2 ANQGSEA. CDR3 nucleotide sequence: TGCAGCGTTGGTGAAACAGGGGGCAATCAGCCCCAGCATTTT. Protein sequence: CSVGETGGNQPQHF. The full variable domain, rest sourced from reference TRBV29-1 and TRBJ1-5, is SAVISQKPSRDICQRGTSLTIQCQVDSQVTMMFWYRQQPGQSLTLIATANQGSEATYESGFVIDKFPISRPNLTFSTLTVSNMSPEDSSIYLCSVGETGGNQPQHFGDGTRLSIL.

The V call is TRBV7-2, the J call TRBJ1-2, with 8 positions matching TRBD1. This CDR3 region has 15 residues. Per germline, CDR1 SGHTA and CDR2 FQGNSA. J was trimmed by 7 bases and V by 0 bases; bases with no gene match: 7. In nucleotides, the CDR3 is TGTGCCAGCAGCTTAGCTCCCACAGGGGGAAGTGGCTACACCTTC. It specifies CASSLAPTGGSGYTF.

The rearrangement links TRBV11-2 to TRBJ1-2; D not certain. Trimming took 0 bases from V and 4 from J, leaving 9 bases between them. The CDR3 consists of 14 residues. Per the germline V gene, CDR1 is SGHAT and CDR2 is FQNNGV. The CDR3 region is CASSLESTFYGYTF. The CDR3 DNA reads TGTGCCAGCAGCTTAGAGTCCACTTTCTATGGCTACACCTTC.

The chain links TRBV11-2 to TRBJ2-3; TRBD2 agrees at 7 bases. CDR1 is SGHAT, CDR2 FQNNGV, per germline. The CDR3 runs to 15 residues. Unmatched junction bases numbered 8, after V lost 3 bases and J lost 5 bases. DNA of the CDR3: TGTGCCAGCAGCTTTGGGGCGGGAGATGGAGATACGCAGTATTTT. Translated: CASSFGAGDGDTQYF. The entire variable domain, with the rest obtained from reference TRBV11-2 and TRBJ2-3, is as follows: EAGVAQSPRYKIIEKRQSVAFWCNPISGHATLYWYQQILGQGPKLLIQFQNNGVVDDSQLPKDRFSAERLKGVDSTLKIQPAKLEDSAVYLCASSFGAGDGDTQYFGPGTRLTVL.

The CDR3 loop is CASSLKGQITEAFF. DNA of the CDR3: TGTGCCAGCAGCTTAAAGGGACAGATAACTGAAGCTTTCTTT. This rearrangement joins TRBV7-3 to TRBJ1-1, with 7 bases aligning to TRBD1. J lost 5 bases, V lost 1 base, and 4 bases had no gene match. This CDR3 contains 14 residues. Per the germline V gene, CDR1 is SGHTA and CDR2 is FQGTGA.

The rearrangement joins TRBV9 to TRBJ2-3; TRBD1 agrees at 8 bases. CDR1 and CDR2 from the germline V gene are SGDLS and YYNGEE. This CDR3 is built from 15 residues. J gave up 1 base and V 2 bases, and 3 bases lay outside the gene matches. The CDR3 coding sequence is TGTGCCAGCAGCGTCCAGGGGGCTGGCACAGATACGCAGTATTTT. It specifies CASSVQGAGTDTQYF.

The gene calls are TRBV6-6 and TRBJ1-2, with D unresolved. V lost 6 bases, J lost 8 bases, and 10 bases lay in between. The CDR3 spans 11 residues. Germline-derived CDR1 and CDR2 are MNHNY and SVGAGI (reference sequence). CDR3 amino acids: CASSNEGGYTF. CDR3 bases: TGTGCCAGCAGCAACGAGGGAGGCTACACCTTC.